This T cell receptor (beta chain) is from a study of neurological immune-mediated disorders. MiXCR, run by TCRdb on the 5' RACE reads, gives a single entry per CDR3 protein. The profile covers tens of thousands of distinct CDR3 sequences, with roughly 2.6% appearing a single time and roughly 1.2% taken by the ten largest. Germline V gene data show CDR1 as SGHRS and CDR2 as YFSETQ. The CDR3 spans 14 residues. V shed 4 bases and J 10 bases; nucleotides not matched to a gene: 11. The receptor's source is a woman aged 25 to 39 with multiple sclerosis. The sequencing sample was made of PBMCs. V and J are TRBV5-1 and TRBJ2-5; 9 bases match TRBD1. The CDR3 loop reads CASSRPGQGADQYF. CDR3 bases: TGCGCCAGCAGCAGGCCGGGACAGGGAGCCGACCAGTACTTC.